The clone carrying this TCR beta chain has a count of ten or more. Its target is unknown. Preparing the TCRbeta library involved the use of unique molecular identifiers. TCRdb re-called the PCR reads with MiXCR, one entry per CDR3 protein. The sample lists hundreds of thousands of distinct CDR3 sequences, about 11% occurring once. This specimen comes from a study of T-cell reconstitution after alpha-beta-depleted transplantation in children. The germline V gene has CDR1 DFQATT and CDR2 SNEGSKA (reference sequence). Trimming cost V 4 bases and J 3 bases; bases outside gene matches: 6. This CDR3 is 14 amino acids long. Study-wide points: Several patients had high TCRbeta diversity at day 60; it came from surviving recipient T cells and thymic progenitors. Reportedly, alpha-beta T cells present about two months post-transplant originated from several hundred expanded clones of graft origin. Hyperexpanded clones declined; after one year, newly produced T cells mostly supplied diversity.

The origin of this receptor is a child less than two years old with acute myeloid leukemia, due to receive a stem cell transplant. The sample was PBMCs, taken before TCRalphabeta/CD19-depleted stem cell transplant. The rearrangement joins TRBV20-1 to TRBJ1-2; the match to TRBD1 covers 9 bases. The CDR3: CSAIAGQGHYGYTF. CDR3 coding DNA: TGCAGTGCTATCGCTGGACAGGGGCACTATGGCTACACCTTC.